Sequencing of this T cell receptor beta chain was carried out in a study of tumor-infiltrating lymphocytes in primary liver carcinoma. Looking at the study overall: Primary liver carcinoma, confirmed by histopathology, was surgically resected. These were node-negative, non-metastatic T1-T3 tumors of roughly 4 to 10 cm.

Overall study results and limits: Each sample was bulk and unsorted; consequently, CD4+ and CD8+ repertoires were not compared. Relative to blood, tumors carried a significantly larger fraction of the repertoire in their top 250 clones (p = 0.039).

A constant-region primer primed TCR beta cDNA synthesis from roughly 510 ng of total RNA. Libraries covering TCR beta were generated through three nested multiplex PCR rounds (using a slightly modified ARM-PCR). MiXCR was run by TCRdb on the multiplex PCR reads, yielding one entry per CDR3 protein. This table holds 150,000 to 200,000 distinct CDR3 sequences, roughly three fifths found once. Unsorted whole blood supplied the blood RNA, and germline DNA was isolated too. Worth noting for this clonotype: Its antigen remains unknown. A read error is likely, as this CDR3 ends without the conserved phenylalanine or tryptophan.

Source material: peripheral blood. The clonotype comes from a man aged 40-55 years with primary liver carcinoma and hepatitis B virus infection.

The CDR3: CAISVEEYNEQFS. As DNA, the CDR3 is TGTGCCATCAGTGTGGAGGAGTACAATGAGCAGTTCTCC. V is TRBV10-3 and J is TRBJ2-1, with D perhaps matching TRBD2 (5 bases). Germline values: CDR1 ENHRY, CDR2 SYGVKD. Trimming stripped 4 bases from V and 4 bases from J, with 8 bases between. The CDR3 has 13 amino acids.